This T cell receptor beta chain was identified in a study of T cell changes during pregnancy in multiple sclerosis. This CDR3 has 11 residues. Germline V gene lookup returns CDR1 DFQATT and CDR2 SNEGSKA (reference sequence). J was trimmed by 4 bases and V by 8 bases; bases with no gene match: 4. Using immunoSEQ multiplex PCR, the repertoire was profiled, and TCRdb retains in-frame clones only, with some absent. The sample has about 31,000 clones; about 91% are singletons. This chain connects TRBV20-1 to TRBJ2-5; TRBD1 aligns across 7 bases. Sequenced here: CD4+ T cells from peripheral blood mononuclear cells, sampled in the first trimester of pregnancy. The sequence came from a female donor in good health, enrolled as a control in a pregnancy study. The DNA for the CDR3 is TGCAGTTCGGGACAGCCAGAGACCCAGTACTTC. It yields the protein CSSGQPETQYF.